A single sample is the source of the 19 T cell receptor beta chains below, sequenced in a study of identical twins. Each CDR3 protein gets one entry after TCRdb re-called the 5' RACE reads with MiXCR. The table lists around 650,000 distinct CDR3 sequences, under 8.5% of them singletons. The sample was also reused in another study, on yellow fever vaccine responses in identical twins.

Input material: PBMCs. The origin of the receptors is a young woman in good health.

This clonotype was seen repeatedly, ten times or more. The rearrangement links TRBV5-1 to TRBJ2-2; maybe TRBD1 (5 bases). CDR3 length: 15 residues. The V and J ends lost 4 bases and 3 bases respectively, with 13 bases between them. Germline lookup yields CDR1 SGHRS and CDR2 YFSETQ. CDR3 protein: CASSVTAGYTGELFF. CDR3 DNA sequence: TGCGCCAGCAGCGTCACCGCAGGGTACACCGGGGAGCTGTTTTTT.

The gene calls are TRBV14 and TRBJ2-7, with D possibly being TRBD1 or TRBD2 (6 bases each). Trimming removed 1 base from V and 6 bases from J, with 10 bases in between. The CDR3 is made up of 13 amino acids. Germline lookup yields CDR1 SGHDN and CDR2 FVKESK. The CDR3 region is CASSQVGGSEQYF. CDR3 coding DNA: TGTGCCAGCAGCCAAGTCGGGGGCAGCGAGCAGTACTTC.

This sequence joins TRBV28 and TRBJ2-7; D is perhaps TRBD1 or TRBD2 (5 bases each). Germline lookup yields CDR1 MDHEN and CDR2 SYDVKM. Trimming took off 4 bases at V and 6 bases at J, with 19 bases between the two ends. CDR3 length equals 15 residues. This CDR3 reads CASSSPGAARGEQYV. The CDR3 bases are TGTGCCAGCAGTTCCCCCGGGGCGGCGAGGGGCGAGCAGTACGTC.

V gene TRBV18 combines with J gene TRBJ2-7; maybe TRBD1 (5 bases). The CDR3 is made up of 16 amino acids. Per the germline V gene, CDR1 is KGHSH and CDR2 is LQKENI. Deletions cut 0 bases from V and 1 base from J, with 13 bases between. In DNA, the CDR3 is TGTGCCAGCTCACCACCCCTTGCAGGGCATTCCTACGAGCAGTACTTC. This encodes CASSPPLAGHSYEQYF.

This chain connects TRBV14 to TRBJ2-1; 10 nucleotides agree with TRBD1. Germline values: CDR1 SGHDN, CDR2 FVKESK. Unmatched junction bases numbered 14, after V lost 0 bases and J lost 9 bases. The length of the CDR3 is 18 residues. CDR3 amino acids: CASSQDPGGTGARGEQFF. CDR3 nucleotide sequence: TGTGCCAGCAGCCAAGATCCAGGCGGGACAGGGGCGCGGGGTGAGCAGTTCTTC. Full variable domain (outside the CDR3, taken from reference TRBV14 and TRBJ2-1): EAGVTQFPSHSVIEKGQTVTLRCDPISGHDNLYWYRRVMGKEIKFLLHFVKESKQDESGMPNNRFLAERTGGTYSTLKVQPAELEDSGVYFCASSQDPGGTGARGEQFFGPGTRLTVL.

This sequence joins TRBV18 and TRBJ2-7, with D possibly matching TRBD2 (6 bases). This CDR3 spans 13 amino acids. CDR1 is KGHSH, CDR2 LQKENI, per germline. V dropped 3 bases and J dropped 4 bases, with 10 bases sitting between them. Written as DNA, the CDR3 is TGTGCCAGCTCACCGGTTAGCGGTTACGAGCAGTACGTC. Its translation: CASSPVSGYEQYV.

There are a few counts of this clonotype. The chain links TRBV24-1 to TRBJ2-7, with 9 bases aligning to TRBD1. V lost 4 bases to trimming and J lost 5 bases; unmatched junction nucleotides: 8. Germline V gene sequence: CDR1 KGHDR, CDR2 SFDVKD. CDR3 length: 15 amino acids. The CDR3 nucleotides are TGTGCCACCAGTGACCCGGGACAGGGAAACCACGAGCAGTACTTC. Translating gives CATSDPGQGNHEQYF.

The sample holds many counts of this clonotype. V and J are TRBV29-1 and TRBJ1-5, with D possibly being TRBD1 (5 bases). The V end was cut by 1 base, the J end by 0 bases, with 10 bases between. This CDR3 has 15 residues. Germline V CDR1 and CDR2: SQVTM, ANQGSEA. CDR3 nucleotide sequence: TGCAGCGTTGAAGGGGGCGGTTATAGCAATCAGCCCCAGCATTTT. As protein: CSVEGGGYSNQPQHF.

This clonotype was picked up many times. This chain uses TRBV9 with TRBJ2-3, with D perhaps assigned TRBD1 or TRBD2 (5 bases each). Germline assignment: CDR1 SGDLS and CDR2 YYNGEE. This CDR3 is built from 14 residues. The ends were cut back, 1 base at V and 5 bases at J, with 11 bases in the middle. The CDR3 reads CASSVRGVEDTQYF. For the CDR3, the DNA is TGTGCCAGCAGCGTAAGGGGAGTGGAAGATACGCAGTATTTT. The full variable domain, rest sourced from reference TRBV9 and TRBJ2-3, is DSGVTQTPKHLITATGQRVTLRCSPRSGDLSVYWYQQSLDQGLQFLIQYYNGEERAKGNILERFSAQQFPDLHSELNLSSLELGDSALYFCASSVRGVEDTQYFGPGTRLTVL.

The chain combines TRBV20-1 with TRBJ2-7, with D possibly matching TRBD1 (6 bases). Germline lookup yields CDR1 DFQATT and CDR2 SNEGSKA (reference sequence). Trimming shortened V by 5 bases and J by 0 bases, and 17 bases separated the two germline ends. The CDR3 runs to 15 residues. The CDR3 reads CSARRLRGNSYEQYV. DNA for the CDR3: TGCAGTGCTCGCCGCCTGAGGGGGAACTCCTACGAGCAGTACGTC.

V is TRBV3-1 and J is TRBJ1-2; perhaps TRBD1 as D (6 bases). This CDR3 comprises 19 residues. Trimming took 0 bases from V and 0 from J, leaving 20 bases between them. Germline CDR1 reads LGHDT; CDR2 reads YNNKEL (reference sequence). DNA for the CDR3: TGTGCCAGCAGCCAAGAGTTCCGCTGGGCGACAGGCACTAACTATGGCTACACCTTC. Its protein product is CASSQEFRWATGTNYGYTF. Together with reference TRBV3-1 and TRBJ1-2, the CDR3 gives the full variable domain: DTAVSQTPKYLVTQMGNDKSIKCEQNLGHDTMYWYKQDSKKFLKIMFSYNNKELIINETVPNRFSPKSPDKAHLNLHINSLELGDSAVYFCASSQEFRWATGTNYGYTFGSGTRLTVV.

This chain joins TRBV7-8 and TRBJ2-5; no firm D call. The J call may be wrong; the DNA end is better matched by TRBJ2-1. The CDR3 length is 12 residues. Germline CDR1 and CDR2: SGHVS and FQNEAQ. CDR3 in DNA: TGTGCCAGCAGCTATTCCCCAGAGACCCAGTTCTTC. This gives the protein CASSYSPETQFF.

This clonotype was found a few times. The chain uses TRBV7-6 and TRBJ2-1; TRBD2 matches 8 bases. CDR1 SGHVS and CDR2 FNYEAQ come from the germline V gene. The CDR3 length is 17 residues. V shed 5 bases, J shed 3 bases, and the junction held 12 bases outside the gene matches. The CDR3 loop reads CASSPGGGDRRYNEQFF. As DNA, the CDR3 is TGTGCCAGCAGCCCGGGGGGGGGAGATCGCCGCTACAATGAGCAGTTCTTC.

This clonotype came up many times. V is TRBV12-3 or TRBV12-4 and J is TRBJ2-7; TRBD1 agrees at 7 bases. CDR3 length: 16 residues. The V segment lost 2 bases and the J segment 0 bases; nucleotides outside the gene matches: 7. The CDR3 bases are TGTGCCAGCAGTTTACGAGGGACAGTCAGCTCCTACGAGCAGTACTTC. Residues: CASSLRGTVSSYEQYF.

Ten or more counts support this clonotype. The chain is built from TRBV7-2 and TRBJ2-7; D might be TRBD1 or TRBD2, each matching 5 bases. This CDR3 comprises 13 residues. CDR1 is SGHTA, CDR2 FQGNSA, per germline. V lost 3 bases and J 6 bases, leaving 12 bases between the germline ends. Written as DNA, the CDR3 is TGTGCCAGCAGCTTTGTGCCGGGGCGCGAGCAGTACTTC. This translates into CASSFVPGREQYF.

This chain joins TRBV5-5 and TRBJ2-7; D is uncertain. The ends were cut back, 2 bases at V and 6 bases at J, with 12 bases in the middle. The CDR3 is 13 amino acids. Per the germline V gene, CDR1 is SGHKS and CDR2 is YYEKEE (reference sequence). In DNA form, the CDR3 reads TGTGCCAGCAGCTTCGGGCCCTCACGCGAGCAGTACGTC. As protein: CASSFGPSREQYV.

The V call is TRBV4-2, the J call TRBJ2-3, with 10 bases that match TRBD2. The CDR3 length is 15 residues. The V segment lost 4 bases and the J segment 6 bases; nucleotides outside the gene matches: 7. Germline V gives CDR1 LGHNA, CDR2 YNFKEQ. Here the CDR3 reads CASSRSGRSLDTQYF. As DNA, the CDR3 is TGTGCCAGCAGCCGTAGCGGGAGGTCCTTGGATACGCAGTATTTT.

The rearrangement joins TRBV28 to TRBJ2-1; D unclear. Germline-derived CDR1 and CDR2 are MDHEN and SYDVKM. This CDR3 contains 15 residues. Trimming shortened V by 8 bases and J by 1 base, and 15 bases separated the two germline ends. This chain's CDR3 is CASQHIDGSYNEQFF. In DNA form, the CDR3 reads TGTGCCAGCCAGCACATAGACGGTTCCTACAATGAGCAGTTCTTC.

The rearrangement joins TRBV6-1 to TRBJ2-4; TRBD1 or TRBD2 may be the D gene (6 bases each). This CDR3 has 13 residues. Trimming took 6 bases from V and 15 from J, leaving 21 bases between them. From germline, CDR1 is MNHNS and CDR2 SASEGT. DNA of the CDR3: TGTGCCAGCAGCCAAGGGGGGACACGAACACGGTACTTC. It encodes CASSQGGTRTRYF.